The clone carrying this T cell receptor beta chain appeared a few times. These data come from a study of Graves' ophthalmopathy and Graves' hyperthyroidism. Study in general: Before any treatment, peripheral blood was taken at the initial diagnosis.

The TCR beta CDR3 regions underwent amplification from RNA transcripts. First-round RT-PCR employed HTBI primers, with a second-round multiplex PCR after it. From the multiplex PCR reads, TCRdb called clonotypes with MiXCR, one entry per CDR3 protein. The top ten clones hold roughly 3.5% of a sample with 500,000 to 800,000 distinct CDR3 sequences, 35% to 45% of them seen once. The CDR3 sequence is 15 residues long. Per the germline V gene, CDR1 is DFQATT and CDR2 is SNEGSKA (reference sequence). V was pared by 2 bases and J by 3 bases, with 13 bases between. The TCR comes from an adult man with Graves' ophthalmopathy. The genes are TRBV20-1 and TRBJ2-2; D could derive from TRBD1 or TRBD2 (6 bases each). The sample consisted of peripheral blood. The CDR3 reads CSARNPEGDTGELFF. The CDR3 DNA reads as TGCAGTGCTAGAAACCCGGAGGGGGACACCGGGGAGCTGTTTTTT.